A single T cell receptor (beta chain) is shown here with its context. Its antigen is as yet unknown. This record comes from a study of Ad26.COV2.S vaccination and SARS-CoV-2 variants. Sample treatment: around 19 received Ad26.COV2.S at low or high dose, single or two shots; roughly 5 received placebo; per-sample allocation not given. Vaccine and placebo recipients were sampled on day 63 after the first injection. Notes on the study in general: Ad26.COV2.S recipients had broader spike-specific TCRs (P = 0.0014).

The CDR3 contains 17 residues. Germline CDR1 and CDR2: SGHRS and YFSETQ. With 4 bases clipped from V and 0 bases from J, the junction kept 4 bases outside the gene matches. Sequencing used immunoSEQ multiplex PCR; TCRdb keeps in-frame clones, though not all of them. The table has around 450,000 clones, 89% seen once; the top ten hold 1.7%. The chain recombines TRBV5-1 with TRBJ2-6; 10 bases agree with TRBD1. This clonotype was sampled from a person between 18 and 65 years old who received the Ad26.COV2.S COVID-19 vaccine or a placebo. This specimen was peripheral blood, taken in a trial of Ad26.COV2.S vaccine versus placebo. The CDR3 bases are TGCGCCAGCAGCCGGACAGGGGGTACCTCTGGGGCCAACGTCCTGACTTTC. This encodes CASSRTGGTSGANVLTF.